This T cell receptor beta chain emerged from a study of early T cells in non-severe SARS-CoV-2 infection. Whole-study results and caveats: VDJdb matching favored anti-spike CD8 responses, missing private and CD4 specificities.

This clonotype was counted ten times or more. Antigen specificity is unknown. Attached unique molecular identifiers marked individual cDNA molecules. TCRdb re-derived calls from the 5' RACE reads in MiXCR, one entry per CDR3 protein. The sample records about 62,000 distinct CDR3 sequences, about 9.9% being singletons. The CDR3 runs 13 residues. Between the trimmed V and J ends, which lost 3 bases and 5 bases, there was a span of 10 bases. CDR1 MNHNS and CDR2 SASEGT come from the germline V gene. The sequence derives from an adult who was a healthcare worker with PCR-confirmed SARS-CoV-2 infection or an uninfected control (not recorded which). V is TRBV6-1 and J is TRBJ1-1, with a tentative D call TRBD1 (6 bases). The specimen was whole blood. The CDR3 DNA reads as TGTGCCAGCAGTGACGGGGGGCAAACTGAAGCTTTCTTT. This gives the protein CASSDGGQTEAFF.